Shown below are 25 T cell receptor beta chains from a single sample sequenced in a study of T cell responses to AZD1222 COVID-19 vaccine. This table comes from immunoSEQ multiplex PCR, and its TCRdb copy is limited to in-frame clones, with some not included. The sample contains 85,000 to 90,000 clones, around 90% of which appear only once. Specimen: peripheral blood, collected on day 0 of AZD1222 vaccination. These receptors were obtained from an adult in good health.

The V and J genes are TRBV11-3 and TRBJ2-1; 9 bases map to TRBD1. The CDR3 runs 14 residues. Trimming at V came to 5 bases and at J to 5 bases, leaving 4 bases not matched to a gene. Germline V CDR1 and CDR2: SGHNT, YENEEA. The CDR3 here is CASSRDRANNEQFF. The DNA for the CDR3 is TGTGCCAGCAGCCGGGACAGGGCTAACAATGAGCAGTTCTTC.

J is TRBJ1-1 and V is TRBV19, with D possibly TRBD1 on 5 matching bases. The CDR3 is 12 amino acids. V lost 6 bases to trimming and J lost 4 bases, with 9 bases between them. The germline gives CDR1 LNHDA, CDR2 SQIVND (reference sequence). This CDR3 reads CASRPGPTEAFF. DNA of the CDR3: TGTGCCAGTAGGCCGGGACCCACTGAAGCTTTCTTT.

This clone was found a few times. CDR3 protein: CASSLSTGSGNTIYF. The CDR3 nucleotides read TGTGCCAGCAGCTTAAGCACAGGCTCTGGAAACACCATATATTTT. The J gene is TRBJ1-3, the V gene TRBV7-2; TRBD1 is a possible D gene (5 bases). The CDR3 is made up of 15 amino acids. Germline lookup yields CDR1 SGHTA and CDR2 FQGNSA. The germline V and J ends were trimmed by 2 bases and 0 bases, with 8 bases remaining between them. The full variable domain, in which reference TRBV7-2 and TRBJ1-3 provide the parts outside the CDR3, is GAGVSQSPSNKVTEKGKDVELRCDPISGHTALYWYRQSLGQGLEFLIYFQGNSAPDKSGLPSDRFSAERTGGSVSTLTIQRTQQEDSAVYLCASSLSTGSGNTIYFGEGSWLTVV.

The chain employs TRBV2 and TRBJ2-5; 8 bases align to TRBD1. The CDR3 consists of 18 residues. Germline trimming cut 1 base from V and 2 bases from J; bases unmatched to any gene: 12. Germline CDR1 is SNHLY and CDR2 is FYNNEI. CDR3 loop: CASSEGGQARVLQETQYF. The CDR3 bases are TGTGCCAGCAGTGAAGGGGGACAGGCCCGAGTCCTACAAGAGACCCAGTACTTC.

This clone came up once. The rearrangement links TRBV9 to TRBJ1-1, with D perhaps TRBD1 (6 bases). The CDR3 has 15 residues. Trimming shortened V by 0 bases and J by 3 bases, and 12 bases separated the two germline ends. The V gene's germline CDR1 is SGDLS and CDR2 YYNGEE. In DNA form, the CDR3 reads TGTGCCAGCAGCGTAGGGCAGGGGATTTACACTGAAGCTTTCTTT. Residues: CASSVGQGIYTEAFF.

The V call is TRBV7-2, the J call TRBJ2-2, with 7 bases matching TRBD2. From germline, CDR1 is SGHTA and CDR2 FQGNSA. The CDR3 has 15 amino acids. Germline trimming cut 10 bases from V and 2 bases from J; bases unmatched to any gene: 10. Written as DNA, the CDR3 is TGTGCCAACTCCCCGGGACTACCAAACACCGGGGAGCTGTTTTTT. Translation gives CANSPGLPNTGELFF.

This sequence joins TRBV4-3 and TRBJ2-7; 12 bases match TRBD1. This CDR3 contains 15 residues. The V and J ends lost 3 bases and 7 bases, in that order; junction bases with no gene match: 7. CDR1 is LGHNA and CDR2 is YSLEER in the germline V gene. The CDR3 spells CASSQSGQGAGEQYF. DNA for the CDR3: TGCGCCAGCAGCCAGTCGGGACAGGGGGCCGGGGAGCAGTACTTC.

The V gene is TRBV7-9, the J gene TRBJ1-1; D is unresolved. The CDR3 sequence is 15 residues long. Trimming removed 1 base at V and 6 bases at J, with 15 bases between. Germline V gene lookup returns CDR1 SEHNR and CDR2 FQNEAQ (reference sequence). The CDR3 reads CASSLEASKLAEAFF. The DNA for the CDR3 is TGTGCCAGCAGCTTAGAGGCTTCGAAATTAGCTGAAGCTTTCTTT.

The chain is built from TRBV7-2 and TRBJ1-5; TRBD1 matches at 7 bases. The V and J ends lost 1 base and 1 base, in that order; junction bases with no gene match: 4. The CDR3 extends over 16 amino acids. Germline CDR1 and CDR2: SGHTA and FQGNSA. The CDR3 DNA is TGTGCCAGCAGCTTAGTTGGGACAGAGAGCAATCAGCCCCAGCATTTT. This gives the protein CASSLVGTESNQPQHF.

For the CDR3, the DNA is TGTGCCAGCAGTGCAGGGGGCGCGAGCGCAGATACGCAGTATTTT. It yields the protein CASSAGGASADTQYF. The V and J genes are TRBV5-8 and TRBJ2-3, with TRBD1 matching 8 bases. Germline CDR1 reads SGHTS; CDR2 reads YDEGEE. J was trimmed by 4 bases and V by 5 bases; bases with no gene match: 9. The CDR3 consists of 15 residues.

This clone has only one observation. The rearrangement joins TRBV19 to TRBJ1-1, with D possibly being TRBD1 (6 bases). V gave up 4 bases and J gave up 0 bases, with 6 bases separating them. Germline V gene data show CDR1 as LNHDA and CDR2 as SQIVND (reference sequence). The CDR3 is 13 amino acids. The CDR3, as DNA: TGTGCCAGTAGTAGGACAGTGAACACTGAAGCTTTCTTT. Translated: CASSRTVNTEAFF.

The chain couples TRBV4-1 to TRBJ2-2; 13 bases are shared with TRBD2. The junction had 7 bases not matched to a gene; V was cut back by 0 bases and J by 0 bases. CDR3 length: 20 residues. Germline loops: CDR1 MGHRA, CDR2 YSYEKL. This CDR3 reads CASSQEQGLAGLPNTGELFF. The CDR3 nucleotides are TGCGCCAGCAGCCAAGAGCAGGGACTAGCGGGGCTTCCGAACACCGGGGAGCTGTTTTTT.

The rearrangement links TRBV6-6 to TRBJ1-2; 8 bases are a match to TRBD1. The V segment lost 5 bases and the J segment 2 bases; nucleotides outside the gene matches: 4. CDR3 length equals 14 residues. Per the germline V gene, CDR1 is MNHNY and CDR2 is SVGAGI (reference sequence). Here the CDR3 DNA reads TGTGCCAGCAGTCGGGACAGGAAAAACTATGGCTACACCTTC. Residues: CASSRDRKNYGYTF.

This clone was detected once. The gene calls are TRBV12-3 or TRBV12-4 and TRBJ2-7, with 7 bases aligning to TRBD1. Trimming at V came to 7 bases and at J to 0 bases, leaving 3 bases not matched to a gene. This CDR3 comprises 13 residues. The CDR3 is CASKDRYSYEQYF. The CDR3 DNA reads TGTGCCAGCAAGGACAGGTACTCCTACGAGCAGTACTTC.

The chain joins TRBV14 to TRBJ1-4; the match to TRBD1 covers 9 bases. This CDR3 has 14 residues. J was trimmed by 5 bases and V by 4 bases; bases with no gene match: 2. Looked up from germline, CDR1 is SGHDN and CDR2 is FVKESK. The CDR3 DNA sequence: TGTGCCAGCAGCCGCGGGACAGGGAATGAAAAACTGTTTTTT. Its protein is CASSRGTGNEKLFF.

The rearrangement links TRBV30 to TRBJ2-2; possible D gene TRBD1, 6 bases. The CDR3 is 16 residues long. The V end lost 0 bases, the J end lost 3 bases, and 14 bases lay between the germline ends. CDR1 GTSNPN and CDR2 SVGIG come from the germline V gene (reference sequence). In DNA form, the CDR3 reads TGTGCCTGGAGTGTACCCGACAGGTCGGACACCGGGGAGCTGTTTTTT. Its protein is CAWSVPDRSDTGELFF.

The V gene is TRBV18, the J gene TRBJ1-1; no clear D gene. CDR3 length: 16 amino acids. Germline V gene data show CDR1 as KGHSH and CDR2 as LQKENI. V gave up 2 bases and J gave up 1 base, with 14 bases separating them. CDR3 loop: CASSPVEVQRNTEAFF. CDR3 DNA sequence: TGTGCCAGCTCACCAGTCGAGGTACAGAGGAACACTGAAGCTTTCTTT. The full variable domain, in which reference TRBV18 and TRBJ1-1 provide the parts outside the CDR3, is NAGVMQNPRHLVRRRGQEARLRCSPMKGHSHVYWYRQLPEEGLKFMVYLQKENIIDESGMPKERFSAEFPKEGPSILRIQQVVRGDSAAYFCASSPVEVQRNTEAFFGQGTRLTVV.

This chain links TRBV7-9 with TRBJ2-3; 8 bases map to TRBD1. After removal of 1 base from V and 3 bases from J, the junction contained 3 bases not matched to a gene. This CDR3 has 15 residues. CDR1 SEHNR and CDR2 FQNEAQ come from the germline V gene (reference sequence). CDR3 residues: CASSLGDRRTDTQYF. Written as DNA, the CDR3 is TGTGCCAGCAGCTTAGGGGACAGGAGGACAGATACGCAGTATTTT.

The chain recombines TRBV18 with TRBJ2-7; TRBD1 aligns across 9 bases. The length of the CDR3 is 15 residues. V shed 2 bases and J 12 bases; nucleotides not matched to a gene: 14. Per germline, CDR1 KGHSH and CDR2 LQKENI. DNA of the CDR3: TGTGCCAGCTCACCAGCGGGACAGGGTGAGGGACCCGTGTACTTC. This sequence encodes CASSPAGQGEGPVYF.

The rearrangement joins TRBV7-2 to TRBJ2-5, with no clear D. The CDR3 consists of 15 residues. V was trimmed by 2 bases and J by 8 bases, leaving 18 bases between them. Germline V gene sequence: CDR1 SGHTA, CDR2 FQGNSA. The CDR3 region is CASSLSMALVSTQYF. CDR3 in DNA: TGTGCCAGCAGCTTATCGATGGCCCTGGTTAGTACCCAGTACTTC.

This sequence joins TRBV2 and TRBJ2-2; tentatively, D is TRBD2 (6 bases). There are 16 residues in the CDR3. Trimming took off 2 bases at V and 2 bases at J, with 12 bases between the two ends. Germline V gene lookup returns CDR1 SNHLY and CDR2 FYNNEI. The CDR3 here is CASSETGLLNTGELFF. DNA for the CDR3: TGTGCCAGCAGTGAAACGGGACTGTTAAACACCGGGGAGCTGTTTTTT.

This clone was observed once. The chain joins TRBV18 to TRBJ2-1, with a weak D call TRBD2 (6 bases). V lost 3 bases, J lost 0 bases, and 9 bases lay in between. The CDR3 spans 15 residues. In germline, CDR1 is KGHSH, CDR2 LQKENI. CDR3 sequence (DNA): TGTGCCAGCTCACCCTCCGGGAGCTCCTACAATGAGCAGTTCTTC. Translating gives CASSPSGSSYNEQFF.

This clone has just one count. The CDR3 nucleotides are TGTGCCAGCAGTTTCAACTCCGGGACTAGGAATGAAAAACTGTTTTTT. Its translation is CASSFNSGTRNEKLFF. The chain has TRBV6-5 and TRBJ1-4, with D perhaps matching TRBD1 (5 bases). Germline CDR1 reads MNHEY; CDR2 reads SVGAGI. V was cut by 4 bases and J by 5 bases, with 17 bases left in between. The CDR3 is 16 amino acids.

The genes are TRBV18 and TRBJ2-6, with 9 bases lining up with TRBD1. This CDR3 has 17 residues. V dropped 2 bases and J dropped 0; count of bases not matched to a gene: 2. Germline assignment: CDR1 KGHSH and CDR2 LQKENI. CDR3 in DNA: TGTGCCAGCTCACCAGGGACAGGGCACTCTGGGGCCAACGTCCTGACTTTC. Translation gives CASSPGTGHSGANVLTF. The variable domain in full, completed from reference TRBV18 and TRBJ2-6, reads NAGVMQNPRHLVRRRGQEARLRCSPMKGHSHVYWYRQLPEEGLKFMVYLQKENIIDESGMPKERFSAEFPKEGPSILRIQQVVRGDSAAYFCASSPGTGHSGANVLTFGAGSRLTVL.

The J gene is TRBJ1-2, the V gene TRBV11-2, with TRBD1 matching 8 bases. The CDR3 is 15 amino acids. The V gene's germline CDR1 is SGHAT and CDR2 FQNNGV. The J segment lost 6 bases and the V segment lost 5 bases, leaving 11 bases of the junction unmatched. The DNA for the CDR3 is TGTGCCAGCAGCCCGAGACAGGGGATTCGCAATGGCTACACCTTC. Its protein product is CASSPRQGIRNGYTF.